This T cell receptor (beta chain) comes out of a study of T-cell memory formation after mild COVID-19. TCRdb reanalysed the 5' RACE reads using MiXCR and keeps one entry per CDR3 protein. The table records around 400,000 distinct CDR3 sequences, approximately 25% of them present only once. The CDR3 is made up of 13 amino acids. The germline gives CDR1 SGHRS, CDR2 YFSETQ. V was clipped by 5 bases and J by 5 bases, with 11 bases between them. Findings of the study overall: Pre-infection memory held some responding clones, suggesting pre-existing cross-reactive T cells responded. Of the contracting clones, CD4+ ones lay mainly in CM and EM, and CD8+ ones in EMRA.

Remarks on this clonotype: Its antigen is currently unknown.

The TCR comes from an adult woman who had mild COVID-19 (a few samples of this study predate the infection). Cell type and time point are not known. The chain combines TRBV5-1 with TRBJ1-5; no reliable D call. Sequenced: PBMCs or a T cell subset sorted from them (not recorded which). CDR3 nucleotide sequence: TGCGCCAGCAGTTCGGGGATTGATCAGCCCCAGCATTTT. Amino acid sequence: CASSSGIDQPQHF.